Listed here are 27 T cell receptor beta chains from one sample, sequenced in a study of beta chain features in type 1 diabetes. What was sequenced were expressed TCRB transcripts, since all of the isolated RNA had been reverse transcribed. Sequencing used immunoSEQ multiplex PCR; TCRdb keeps in-frame clones, though not all of them. The sample includes approximately 300,000 clones, 11% of them seen just once. The specimen was naive CD4+ T cells from blood. The receptors here all came from a woman aged 25 to 45 in good health.

The table lists this clone with a few counts. V usage is TRBV4-3 and J usage is TRBJ2-7; D remains unclear. The CDR3 length is 15 residues. Germline V gene lookup returns CDR1 LGHNA and CDR2 YSLEER. V was clipped by 3 bases and J by 0 bases, with 12 bases between them. The CDR3 here is CASSQLPGLSYEQYF. CDR3 DNA sequence: TGCGCCAGCAGCCAGCTGCCGGGTCTCTCCTACGAGCAGTACTTC.

In its sample, this clone was seen a few times. The chain couples TRBV19 to TRBJ1-1, with D unclear. The length of the CDR3 is 15 residues. The V gene lost 2 bases and the J gene lost 1 base, with 11 bases spanning the gap. Germline V gives CDR1 LNHDA, CDR2 SQIVND (reference sequence). CDR3 loop: CASSIYPGWNTEAFF. The DNA for the CDR3 is TGTGCCAGTAGTATATACCCGGGATGGAACACTGAAGCTTTCTTT. The variable domain in full, with the rest retrieved from reference TRBV19 and TRBJ1-1, is DGGITQSPKYLFRKEGQNVTLSCEQNLNHDAMYWYRQDPGQGLRLIYYSQIVNDFQKGDIAEGYSVSREKKESFPLTVTSAQKNPTAFYLCASSIYPGWNTEAFFGQGTRLTVV.

The chain recombines TRBV30 with TRBJ2-7; a weak D match, TRBD2 (5 bases). Germline CDR1 and CDR2: GTSNPN and SVGIG (reference sequence). The V and J ends lost 0 bases and 3 bases respectively, with 18 bases between them. This CDR3 comprises 16 residues. This CDR3 reads CAWSVPKDLGLYEQYF. The DNA for the CDR3 is TGTGCCTGGAGTGTACCAAAGGACTTAGGGCTCTACGAGCAGTACTTC.

The chain carries TRBV7-9 and TRBJ2-2, with 10 positions matching TRBD1. CDR1 SEHNR and CDR2 FQNEAQ come from the germline V gene (reference sequence). V dropped 5 bases and J dropped 3; count of bases not matched to a gene: 6. This CDR3 has 16 residues. CDR3 residues: CASSTGTGAYTGELFF. CDR3 bases: TGTGCCAGCAGCACAGGGACAGGGGCTTACACCGGGGAGCTGTTTTTT.

The table lists this clone with a few counts. V gene TRBV7-3 combines with J gene TRBJ2-5; TRBD2 matches at 7 bases. V was pared by 5 bases and J by 5 bases, with 5 bases of the junction left unmatched. Germline CDR1 SGHTA, CDR2 FQGTGA. The CDR3 spans 13 residues. CDR3 amino acids: CASSIAGVETQYF. The CDR3 DNA reads TGTGCCAGCAGCATTGCGGGAGTGGAGACCCAGTACTTC.

V is TRBV7-2 and J is TRBJ1-5; TRBD1 might be the D (6 bases). Germline V gives CDR1 SGHTA, CDR2 FQGNSA. The CDR3 is made up of 16 amino acids. V lost 1 base, J lost 1 base, and 11 bases lay in between. This CDR3 reads CASSLVGTSSNQPQHF. The CDR3 nucleotides are TGTGCCAGCAGCTTAGTTGGGACATCGAGCAATCAGCCCCAGCATTTT.

This clone was detected a few times. The CDR3 loop is CASKNTGELFF. DNA of the CDR3: TGTGCTTCCAAGAACACCGGGGAGCTGTTTTTT. The V gene is TRBV30, the J gene TRBJ2-2; D is uncertain. Germline V gene sequence: CDR1 GTSNPN, CDR2 SVGIG (reference sequence). The CDR3 runs to 11 residues. The complete variable domain, with remaining parts taken from reference TRBV30 and TRBJ2-2, reads SQTIHQWPATLVQPVGSPLSLECTVEGTSNPNLYWYRQAAGRGLQLLFYSVGIGQISSEVPQNLSASRPQDRQFILSSKKLLLSDSGFYLCASKNTGELFFGEGSRLTVL.

The CDR3 loop reads CACDRGRNTEAFF. In DNA, the CDR3 is TGTGCCTGTGACAGGGGGCGAAACACTGAAGCTTTCTTT. The chain joins TRBV30 to TRBJ1-1, with 10 bases aligning to TRBD1. Trimming cost V 6 bases and J 2 bases; bases outside gene matches: 3. The CDR3 extends over 13 amino acids. Germline CDR1 reads GTSNPN; CDR2 reads SVGIG (reference sequence).

In its sample, this clone was seen a few times. The rearrangement joins TRBV27 to TRBJ2-1; 9 positions agree with TRBD2. The V gene end was trimmed by 2 bases and the J gene end by 7 bases; junction bases not matched to a gene: 3. Germline V gene sequence: CDR1 MNHEY, CDR2 SMNVEV (reference sequence). There are 14 residues in the CDR3. CDR3 coding DNA: TGTGCCAGCAGTTTAGCGGGAGGGCCGAATGAGCAGTTCTTC. It encodes CASSLAGGPNEQFF.

This clone was observed a few times. The rearrangement joins TRBV11-2 to TRBJ2-1, with D hard to call. The ends were cut back, 7 bases at V and 4 bases at J, with 17 bases in the middle. The CDR3 is 15 amino acids. Germline V gene data show CDR1 as SGHAT and CDR2 as FQNNGV. CDR3 amino acids: CASTDIDRPYNEQFF. CDR3 coding DNA: TGTGCCAGCACCGACATCGACCGACCGTACAATGAGCAGTTCTTC.

The rearrangement links TRBV7-2 to TRBJ2-1, with D perhaps matching TRBD1 (6 bases). CDR3 length: 16 amino acids. V lost 5 bases, J lost 1 base, and 15 bases lay in between. Germline-derived CDR1 and CDR2 are SGHTA and FQGNSA. DNA for the CDR3: TGTGCCAGCAGCAGAGACAGGCTTTCATCCTACAATGAGCAGTTCTTC. Translating it yields CASSRDRLSSYNEQFF.

The chain links TRBV7-3 to TRBJ2-1; TRBD1 might be the D (6 bases). From germline, CDR1 is SGHTA and CDR2 FQGTGA. There are 14 residues in the CDR3. With 5 bases removed from V and 4 bases from J, the gap between germline ends came to 12 bases. For the CDR3, the DNA is TGTGCCAGCAGCGTCCCAGGGGTATACAATGAGCAGTTCTTC. Amino acids: CASSVPGVYNEQFF.

This clone was detected only a few times. The CDR3, as DNA: TGTGCCAGCAGTGAGGGACAGGGGGCTTCAGATACGCAGTATTTT. Its protein is CASSEGQGASDTQYF. The chain combines TRBV28 with TRBJ2-3; TRBD1 matches 12 bases. Trimming cost V 5 bases and J 4 bases; bases outside gene matches: 4. Germline lookup yields CDR1 MDHEN and CDR2 SYDVKM. The CDR3 loop spans 15 amino acids.

This sequence joins TRBV6-5 and TRBJ2-7; TRBD1 might be the D (5 bases). CDR1 is MNHEY and CDR2 is SVGAGI in the germline V gene. The germline V and J ends were trimmed by 0 bases and 2 bases, with 5 bases remaining between them. The CDR3 is made up of 13 amino acids. The CDR3 DNA follows: TGTGCCAGCAGTTACTCAGGGGCCTACGAGCAGTACTTC. This translates into CASSYSGAYEQYF.

This clone was observed a handful of times. The chain combines TRBV18 with TRBJ1-5; D gene ambiguous. Between the trimmed V and J ends, which lost 3 bases and 3 bases, there was a span of 6 bases. The CDR3 length is 13 residues. Per germline, CDR1 KGHSH and CDR2 LQKENI. CDR3 sequence reads: CASSPEDNQPQHF. DNA for the CDR3: TGTGCCAGCTCACCCGAGGACAATCAGCCCCAGCATTTT.

The CDR3 protein is CASSPAAYNEQFF. CDR3 coding DNA: TGTGCCAGCTCACCGGCCGCCTACAATGAGCAGTTCTTC. The rearrangement links TRBV18 to TRBJ2-1; D call uncertain. The CDR3 consists of 13 residues. Trimming removed 3 bases at V and 2 bases at J, with 5 bases between. The germline V gene encodes CDR1 KGHSH and CDR2 LQKENI.

The rearrangement uses TRBV6-6 and TRBJ2-7; 12 bases are a match to TRBD2. This CDR3 spans 15 amino acids. CDR1 and CDR2 from the germline V gene are MNHNY and SVGAGI (reference sequence). After removal of 6 bases from V and 3 bases from J, the junction contained 6 bases not matched to a gene. CDR3 in amino acids: CASRAGTSGLYEQYF. The DNA of the CDR3 is TGTGCCAGCAGGGCCGGGACTAGCGGGCTCTACGAGCAGTACTTC.

This chain connects TRBV5-6 to TRBJ2-3; 8 nucleotides agree with TRBD1. CDR3 length: 12 residues. The trim removed 4 bases at V and 7 bases at J, leaving 2 bases unmatched. Germline V CDR1 and CDR2: SGHDT, YYEEEE. CDR3 amino acids: CASSRTGNTQYF. DNA for the CDR3: TGTGCCAGCAGCCGGACAGGGAATACGCAGTATTTT.

The chain has TRBV18 and TRBJ1-2, with 8 bases lining up with TRBD1. The ends lost 10 bases at V and 6 bases at J; junction bases unmatched: 13. The CDR3 consists of 14 residues. Germline CDR1 reads KGHSH; CDR2 reads LQKENI. CDR3 sequence (DNA): TGTGCCACCTTAAAGTTGACAGGGGAAGATGGCTACACCTTC. Translated: CATLKLTGEDGYTF.

This chain uses TRBV29-1 with TRBJ2-3; 9 positions match TRBD1. In germline, CDR1 is SQVTM, CDR2 ANQGSEA. The J segment lost 4 bases and the V segment lost 2 bases, leaving 4 bases of the junction unmatched. This CDR3 is built from 14 residues. DNA of the CDR3: TGCAGCGTTGAATCCGGGACAGGGTCAGATACGCAGTATTTT. Protein product: CSVESGTGSDTQYF.

The chain has TRBV29-1 and TRBJ2-5; TRBD2 is a possible D gene (6 bases). V lost 6 bases and J 5 bases, leaving 19 bases between the germline ends. Germline CDR1 SQVTM, CDR2 ANQGSEA. The CDR3 extends over 14 amino acids. The CDR3, as DNA: TGCAGCGTGCCCGCTAGGGGAGGTTTGGAGACCCAGTACTTC. This gives the protein CSVPARGGLETQYF.

Only a few counts were recorded for this clone. The chain has TRBV30 and TRBJ1-4, with a weak D call TRBD1 (5 bases). Germline values: CDR1 GTSNPN, CDR2 SVGIG (reference sequence). This CDR3 region has 13 residues. Between the trimmed V and J ends, which lost 5 bases and 7 bases, there was a span of 14 bases. The CDR3 DNA sequence: TGTGCCTGGGGAGGAGGGGCAGGTGAAAAACTGTTTTTT. It encodes CAWGGGAGEKLFF. The entire variable domain, with the rest obtained from reference TRBV30 and TRBJ1-4, is as follows: SQTIHQWPATLVQPVGSPLSLECTVEGTSNPNLYWYRQAAGRGLQLLFYSVGIGQISSEVPQNLSASRPQDRQFILSSKKLLLSDSGFYLCAWGGGAGEKLFFGSGTQLSVL.

The V call is TRBV18, the J call TRBJ1-2; D is unresolved. Trimming pared 1 base from V and 2 bases from J, leaving 8 bases between. Germline CDR1 KGHSH, CDR2 LQKENI. This CDR3 spans 14 amino acids. The CDR3 reads CASSPQTGNYGYTF. The CDR3 region has the DNA TGTGCCAGCTCACCACAGACGGGGAACTATGGCTACACCTTC.

This clone turned up a few times. The chain has TRBV4-1 and TRBJ2-1; 13 bases match TRBD2. The germline V gene encodes CDR1 MGHRA and CDR2 YSYEKL. V was clipped by 5 bases and J by 0 bases; unmatched bases: 4. CDR3 length: 17 residues. Written as DNA, the CDR3 is TGCGCCAGCAGCATACGGACTAGCGGGAGCTCCTACAATGAGCAGTTCTTC. This sequence encodes CASSIRTSGSSYNEQFF.

The genes are TRBV28 and TRBJ2-1; 7 bases match TRBD1. CDR3 length: 13 amino acids. CDR1 MDHEN and CDR2 SYDVKM come from the germline V gene. The ends lost 5 bases at V and 4 bases at J; junction bases unmatched: 2. This chain's CDR3 is CASSPDRYNEQFF. The CDR3, as DNA: TGTGCCAGCAGTCCGGACAGGTACAATGAGCAGTTCTTC. Filled out from reference TRBV28 and TRBJ2-1, the complete variable domain reads DVKVTQSSRYLVKRTGEKVFLECVQDMDHENMFWYRQDPGLGLRLIYFSYDVKMKEKGDIPEGYSVSREKKERFSLILESASTNQTSMYLCASSPDRYNEQFFGPGTRLTVL.

The gene calls are TRBV7-9 and TRBJ1-2, with D possibly TRBD1 on 5 matching bases. Trimming shortened V by 5 bases and J by 5 bases, and 12 bases separated the two germline ends. This CDR3 contains 13 residues. Germline CDR1 reads SEHNR; CDR2 reads FQNEAQ (reference sequence). The CDR3 sequence is CASSDDSLYGYTF. The CDR3 nucleotides read TGTGCCAGCAGCGACGACAGCCTTTATGGCTACACCTTC.

This clone has only a few counts. J is TRBJ2-7 and V is TRBV30; D gene uncertain. The V gene's germline CDR1 is GTSNPN and CDR2 SVGIG (reference sequence). The CDR3 is made up of 14 amino acids. Trimming took 0 bases from V and 0 from J, leaving 9 bases between them. CDR3 amino acids: CAWSVMRSSYEQYF. CDR3 nucleotides: TGTGCCTGGAGTGTAATGAGGAGCTCCTACGAGCAGTACTTC.